The source of this T cell receptor beta chain is a study of T cell responses to AZD1222 COVID-19 vaccine. With respect to this clone: Antigen unknown.

Broader study findings: The donor cohort was predominantly white British with a female majority, and clonal diversity may have been underestimated. Unmutated regions of variants are reportedly targeted by nearly half of spike-specific TCRs.

The repertoire was sequenced with immunoSEQ multiplex PCR; TCRdb's copy has only in-frame clones and lacks some. The top ten hold over 1% of the sample, which has approximately 27,000 clones, approximately 88% seen once. The V and J ends lost 5 bases and 0 bases, in that order; junction bases with no gene match: 5. Germline lookup yields CDR1 SGHVS and CDR2 FNYEAQ. The CDR3 loop spans 15 amino acids. This receptor was identified in an adult in good health. Sequences were derived from peripheral blood, sampled on day 0 of AZD1222 vaccination. The V gene is TRBV7-6, the J gene TRBJ1-1; 8 bases line up with TRBD1. Written as DNA, the CDR3 is TGTGCCAGCAGCCCCTTACAGGGGGTGAACACTGAAGCTTTCTTT. Amino acid sequence: CASSPLQGVNTEAFF. The full variable domain, completed using reference TRBV7-6 and TRBJ1-1, is GAGVSQSPRYKVTKRGQDVALRCDPISGHVSLYWYRQALGQGPEFLTYFNYEAQQDKSGLPNDRFSAERPEGSISTLTIQRTEQRDSAMYRCASSPLQGVNTEAFFGQGTRLTVV.